One T cell receptor beta chain is described in this entry. This clone was picked up a small number of times. There is no known antigen for this receptor. It has no much larger one-base neighbor in the sample; base qualities were not kept. This sample was taken from a study of T cell responses to AZD1222 COVID-19 vaccine (dated by TCRdb to the early 2020s). In the study overall: TCR sequencing covered over 230 trial participants: about 210 given two doses of AZD1222 and 26 given two doses of MenACWY control vaccine. Trial participants were enrolled into age subgroups of 18-55, 56-69 and 70-plus years, which contained approximately 150, 28 and 58 TCR-sequenced participants, respectively. Overall results and qualifications from the work: Vaccine-associated CD4 TCRs spanned the whole spike protein, with dominant responses in regions 160-218 and 743-854. In the small 56-69-year group, the increase in depth fell short of significance, most likely because of low power. After two AZD1222 doses, both the breadth and the depth of spike-specific TCRs were significantly higher than at day 0 and than in MenACWY recipients. Conclusions about previously exposed vaccinees are limited because only six or seven AZD1222 recipients were SARS-CoV-2 seropositive at baseline. Because no day 14 peak-response samples were available, repertoires were characterized only after the peak T cell response. Most participants were white British and females outnumbered males, and the authors suggested that clonal diversity may have been underestimated. Reportedly, almost half of the unique spike-specific TCRs recognized epitopes lying outside the regions that are mutated in the B.1.351 and B.1.1.7 variants.

The sample's time point label is to be understood as: about 28 days (+/-7) after the second vaccine dose. AZD1222 recipients given second doses at about 4 weeks or at about 12 weeks were pooled, since spike-specific TCR depth and breadth were not found to differ between the two schedules. Vaccinee samples were obtained from the UK trials COV001 and COV002, which included a single-blind randomized controlled phase 2/3 trial of AZD1222 (ChAdOx1 nCoV-19) in healthy adults. For TCRbeta chain sequencing, PBMC samples from trial participants were taken at day 0 and at day 28 after the second dose. The CDR3 regions of human TCRbeta chains were subjected to immunosequencing. In the paper's pipeline: Repertoire TCRs were matched against a reference library of SARS-CoV-2-specific TCRs generated with the MIRA antigen-specificity platform. Breadth was defined as the fraction of unique TCRs that were SARS-CoV-2-associated, and depth was defined as the fraction of total T cells that were SARS-CoV-2-associated. Using the MIRA data, each spike-specific TCR was mapped to the spike region that the TCR reacts to and placed in a CD4 or CD8 class. Log10-transformed breadth and depth values were compared by one-way ANOVA with Sidak's multiple comparisons tests. This is the immuneACCESS table as TCRdb keeps it, with only in-frame sequences that have V and J called. A part of the clones is gone; compared with another copy, unresolved V genes explain less than half, and the rest is unexplained. From that table come the V and J calls and clone size; the DNA was used to work out D and trimming. Recorded for this sample are about 120,000 clones; approximately 90% of them occurred a single time. The top ten constitute roughly 4% of the sample.

The CDR3, from cysteine to phenylalanine, totals 12 residues. Only the CDR3 region is kept as DNA, spanning 36 bases read in frame from base 1. The germline V gene yields SGDLS for CDR1 and YYNGEE for CDR2. The V and J ends are trimmed by 4 bases and 4 bases, leaving 8 bases between them. Recombination linked TRBV9 to TRBJ1-1; the D gene is not confidently resolved. The receptor's source is an adult who received the AZD1222 COVID-19 vaccine. This sample comprised peripheral blood, obtained 28 days after the second AZD1222 dose. At the DNA level, the sequence is TGTGCCAGCAGCCTCCCACCCACTGAAGCTTTCTTT. This translates into CASSLPPTEAFF.